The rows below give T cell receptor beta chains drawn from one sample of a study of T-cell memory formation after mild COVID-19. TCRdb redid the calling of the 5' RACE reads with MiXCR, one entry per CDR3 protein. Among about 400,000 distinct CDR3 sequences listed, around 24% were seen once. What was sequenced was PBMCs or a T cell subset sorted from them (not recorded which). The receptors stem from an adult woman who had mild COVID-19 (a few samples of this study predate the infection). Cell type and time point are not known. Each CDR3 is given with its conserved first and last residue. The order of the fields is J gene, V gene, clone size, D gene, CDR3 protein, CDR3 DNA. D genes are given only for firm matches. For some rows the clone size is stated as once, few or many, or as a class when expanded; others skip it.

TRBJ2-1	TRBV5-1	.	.	CASSENLALSYNEQFF	TGCGCCAGCAGCGAAAATTTAGCTCTCTCCTACAATGAGCAGTTCTTC
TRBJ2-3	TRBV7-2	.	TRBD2	CASSHTSGGRADTQYF	TGTGCCAGCAGCCATACTAGCGGGGGTCGTGCAGATACGCAGTATTTT
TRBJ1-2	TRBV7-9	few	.	CASSFPGPNYGYTF	TGTGCCAGCAGCTTTCCTGGCCCTAACTATGGCTACACCTTC
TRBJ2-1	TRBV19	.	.	CASSIRPMGYNEQFF	TGTGCCAGTAGTATTAGACCAATGGGATACAATGAGCAGTTCTTC
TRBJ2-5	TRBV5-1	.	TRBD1	CASSPGTAMLPQYF	TGCGCCAGCAGCCCGGGGACAGCGATGCTTCCCCAGTACTTC
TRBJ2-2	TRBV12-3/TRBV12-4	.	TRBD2	CASSRLAGYTGELFF	TGTGCCAGCAGCCGACTAGCGGGATACACCGGGGAGCTGTTTTTT
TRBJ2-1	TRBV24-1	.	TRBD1	CATSDIGTGGDEQFF	TGTGCCACCAGTGATATCGGGACAGGGGGCGATGAGCAGTTCTTC
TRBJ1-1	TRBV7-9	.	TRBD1	CASSSGQGMVDTEAFF	TGTGCCAGCAGCAGCGGACAGGGGATGGTGGACACTGAAGCTTTCTTT
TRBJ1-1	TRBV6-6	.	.	CASSYPQGNTEAFF	TGTGCCAGCAGTTACCCCCAGGGTAACACTGAAGCTTTCTTT
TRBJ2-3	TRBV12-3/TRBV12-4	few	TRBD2	CASSLGGGTSGTQYF	TGTGCCAGCAGTTTAGGAGGGGGGACTAGCGGTACGCAGTATTTT
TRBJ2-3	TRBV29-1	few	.	CSVAVQRHSTDTQYF	TGCAGCGTTGCTGTTCAACGACATAGCACAGATACGCAGTATTTT
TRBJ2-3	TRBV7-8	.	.	CASSLARGPQYF	TGTGCCAGCAGCTTAGCCAGAGGCCCACAGTATTTT
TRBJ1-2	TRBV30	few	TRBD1	CAWSHGTGDGYTF	TGTGCCTGGAGTCACGGGACAGGGGATGGCTACACCTTC
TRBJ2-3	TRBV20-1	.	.	CSASPLLRSTDTQYF	TGCAGTGCTAGTCCCCTCTTGCGGAGCACAGATACGCAGTATTTT
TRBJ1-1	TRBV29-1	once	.	CSVVARGPGYTEAFF	TGCAGCGTTGTGGCCAGGGGACCTGGGTACACTGAAGCTTTCTTT
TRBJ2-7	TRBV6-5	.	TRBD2	CASSYSTSGGTYEQYF	TGTGCCAGCAGTTACTCTACTAGCGGGGGCACCTACGAGCAGTACTTC
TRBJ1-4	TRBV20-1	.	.	CSAPRGGNEKLFF	TGCAGTGCTCCTAGAGGGGGTAATGAAAAACTGTTTTTT
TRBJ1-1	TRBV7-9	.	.	CASSSQSAEAFF	TGTGCCAGCAGCTCCCAAAGCGCTGAAGCTTTCTTT
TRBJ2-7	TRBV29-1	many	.	CSVGDGYEQYF	TGCAGCGTGGGGGACGGCTACGAGCAGTACTTC
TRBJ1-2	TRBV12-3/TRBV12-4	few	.	CASSFVPDYGYTF	TGTGCCAGCAGTTTCGTCCCAGACTATGGCTACACCTTC
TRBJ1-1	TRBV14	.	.	CASSQVWGTEAFF	TGTGCCAGCAGCCAAGTTTGGGGCACTGAAGCTTTCTTT
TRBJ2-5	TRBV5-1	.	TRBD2	CASSLASGRIVETQYF	TGCGCCAGCAGCTTGGCTAGCGGGAGGATAGTAGAGACCCAGTACTTC
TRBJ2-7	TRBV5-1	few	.	CASNEGLSEQYF	TGCGCCAGCAACGAAGGACTCTCCGAGCAGTACTTC
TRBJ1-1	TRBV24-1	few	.	CATSDPRGGGNTEAFF	TGTGCCACCAGTGATCCCCGGGGAGGGGGGAACACTGAAGCTTTCTTT
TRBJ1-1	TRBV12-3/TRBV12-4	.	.	CASSWGLLSEAFF	TGTGCCAGCAGTTGGGGACTCCTCTCTGAAGCTTTCTTT
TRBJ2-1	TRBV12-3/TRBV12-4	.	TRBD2	CASRTGGGNNEQFF	TGTGCCAGCAGGACGGGAGGGGGTAACAATGAGCAGTTCTTC
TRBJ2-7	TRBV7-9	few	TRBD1	CASSTEGQGYEQYF	TGTGCCAGCAGCACAGAAGGACAGGGCTACGAGCAGTACTTC
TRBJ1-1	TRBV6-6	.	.	CASRPRVLAEAFF	TGTGCCAGCAGACCCAGGGTGTTGGCTGAAGCTTTCTTT
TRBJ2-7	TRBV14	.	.	CASSNMDSAEQYF	TGTGCCAGCAGCAATATGGACAGTGCCGAGCAGTACTTC
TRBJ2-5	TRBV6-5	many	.	CASSPEGSKTQYF	TGTGCCAGCAGCCCCGAGGGGAGTAAGACCCAGTACTTC
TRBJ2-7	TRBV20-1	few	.	CSAPPSGLGPYEQYF	TGCAGTGCTCCCCCGTCCGGGCTAGGGCCCTACGAGCAGTACTTC
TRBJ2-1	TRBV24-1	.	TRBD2	CATSDTRSTSGGYNEQFF	TGTGCCACCAGTGACACCCGCAGCACTAGCGGGGGATACAATGAGCAGTTCTTC
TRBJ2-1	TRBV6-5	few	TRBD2	CASSYGAGGSYNEQFF	TGTGCCAGCAGTTACGGGGCGGGGGGTTCCTACAATGAGCAGTTCTTC
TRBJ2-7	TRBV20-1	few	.	CSAPGTNYEQYF	TGCAGTGCCCCCGGGACAAACTACGAGCAGTACTTC
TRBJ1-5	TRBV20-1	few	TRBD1	CSASVTGRNQPQHF	TGCAGTGCTAGCGTGACAGGGAGAAATCAGCCCCAGCATTTT
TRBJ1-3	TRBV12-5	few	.	CASGPIQKGTGNTIYF	TGTGCTAGTGGCCCCATCCAGAAGGGGACTGGAAACACCATATATTTT
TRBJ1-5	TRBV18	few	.	CASSPPGTTQPQHF	TGTGCCAGCTCACCCCCCGGGACGACTCAGCCCCAGCATTTT
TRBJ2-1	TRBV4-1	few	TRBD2	CASSRGFGGNYNEQFF	TGCGCCAGCAGCCGAGGTTTCGGGGGGAACTACAATGAGCAGTTCTTC
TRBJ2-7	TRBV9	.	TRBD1	CASSVGNRGYEQYF	TGTGCCAGCAGCGTAGGAAACAGGGGCTACGAGCAGTACTTC
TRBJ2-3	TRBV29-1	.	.	CSVPTVGTTDTQYF	TGCAGCGTCCCCACGGTGGGGACCACAGATACGCAGTATTTT
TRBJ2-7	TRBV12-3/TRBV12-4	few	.	CASSAGPQSTPYEQYF	TGTGCCAGCAGTGCCGGGCCTCAGAGTACCCCCTACGAGCAGTACTTC